The 2 T cell receptor beta chains reported below all come from one sample, sequenced in a study of regulatory T cells in long-lasting Graves disease. Relying on iRepertoire HTBI primers and Arm-PCR of CDR3 regions, the team built TCR beta libraries. TCRdb called the multiplex PCR reads again in MiXCR, with one record for every CDR3 protein. The table lists a few hundred thousand distinct CDR3 sequences, roughly 25% of them singletons. Time point defined: persistent/refractory GD, antithyroid drugs over 5 years with positive TRAb. PBMC RNA served as the TCR library source. The sample consisted of peripheral blood mononuclear cells (PBMCs), taken when the disease was refractory, from a patient treated with antithyroid drugs. The origin of the receptors is a woman between 40 and 50 years old with Graves disease.

This clonotype was seen many times. The chain employs TRBV29-1 and TRBJ2-5; TRBD1 or TRBD2 may be the D gene (5 bases each). The germline CDR1 and CDR2 sequences are SQVTM and ANQGSEA. Trimming left V 5 bases short and J 4 bases short, with 11 bases between. This CDR3 comprises 12 residues. In DNA, the CDR3 is TGCAGCGTTTCCCGGGACGGAGAGACCCAGTACTTC. It specifies CSVSRDGETQYF.

The sample holds many counts of this clonotype. V and J are TRBV25-1 and TRBJ1-4, with 10 bases fitting TRBD1. The CDR3 contains 14 residues. The germline V gene has CDR1 MGHDK and CDR2 SYGVNS. V dropped 2 bases and J dropped 7; count of bases not matched to a gene: 1. CDR3 in DNA: TGTGCCAGCAGTGAAGGGGACAGGGGTGAAAAACTGTTTTTT. It translates to CASSEGDRGEKLFF. Full variable domain (remainder filled in from reference TRBV25-1 and TRBJ1-4): EADIYQTPRYLVIGTGKKITLECSQTMGHDKMYWYQQDPGMELHLIHYSYGVNSTEKGDLSSESTVSRIRTEHFPLTLESARPSHTSQYLCASSEGDRGEKLFFGSGTQLSVL.